The 4 T cell receptor beta chains given below trace back to one sample, sequenced in a study of blood T cells in healthy people across ages. The use of a sample-barcoded 5' primer and a J-beta primer mix characterized a second PCR of 7 to 11 cycles. TCRdb reanalysed the 5' RACE reads using MiXCR and keeps one entry per CDR3 protein. The sample holds hundreds of thousands of distinct CDR3 sequences; 58% are singletons and the top ten take approximately 20%. Sequenced: blood. These receptor sequences come from a man under 40 in good health.

V and J are TRBV20-1 and TRBJ2-3, with 11 bases fitting TRBD2. From germline, CDR1 is DFQATT and CDR2 SNEGSKA (reference sequence). The CDR3 covers 17 residues. Trimming at V came to 1 base and at J to 3 bases, leaving 9 bases not matched to a gene. The CDR3 loop is CSARGVWASGGTDTQYF. The CDR3 coding sequence is TGCAGTGCTAGAGGGGTGTGGGCTAGCGGGGGGACAGATACGCAGTATTTT.

V usage is TRBV10-3 and J usage is TRBJ1-6, with D unclear. This CDR3 spans 16 amino acids. CDR1 is ENHRY, CDR2 SYGVKD, per germline. Trimming took off 3 bases at V and 8 bases at J, with 17 bases between the two ends. CDR3: CAISDGKAADDSPLHF. The CDR3 bases are TGTGCCATCAGTGACGGGAAAGCGGCCGACGATTCACCCCTCCACTTT.

This clonotype was observed a few times. The chain uses TRBV27 and TRBJ1-2; weak D call: TRBD1 (6 bases). Trimming removed 3 bases at V and 8 bases at J, with 16 bases between. This CDR3 spans 14 amino acids. Germline assignment: CDR1 MNHEY and CDR2 SMNVEV (reference sequence). CDR3 nucleotides: TGTGCCAGCAGTTTTGGAGGGGGGCGTAACGGCTACACCTTC. It encodes CASSFGGGRNGYTF.

J is TRBJ2-1 and V is TRBV15, with 7 bases matching TRBD1. Losses at the gene ends were 2 bases for V and 3 bases for J; bases not matched to a gene: 4. CDR3 length: 15 amino acids. Germline V lookup: CDR1 LNHNV, CDR2 YYDKDF (reference sequence). The chain's CDR3 is CATSRRTGYYNEQFF. In nucleotides, the CDR3 is TGTGCCACCAGCAGACGGACAGGCTACTACAATGAGCAGTTCTTC.